The 20 T cell receptor beta chains reported below all come from one sample, sequenced in a study of cytomegalovirus exposure and HLA in healthy donors. Vbeta (60) and Jbeta (13) primers were used in the PCR. Using immunoSEQ multiplex PCR, the repertoire was profiled, and TCRdb retains in-frame clones only, with some absent. The sample lists 100,000 or so clones, approximately 76% occurring once. The sequenced sample was PBMCs. The source of these receptors is a man in his forties in good health and CMV-seronegative.

CDR3 in amino acids: CASSGRRAGEYNEQFF. DNA of the CDR3: TGTGCCAGCAGTGGCCGACGAGCGGGGGAGTACAATGAGCAGTTCTTC. This chain uses TRBV6-1 with TRBJ2-1; TRBD2 matches at 8 bases. This CDR3 has 16 residues. V lost 4 bases, J lost 4 bases, and 9 bases stayed unmatched. From germline, CDR1 is MNHNS and CDR2 SASEGT.

The V gene is TRBV18, the J gene TRBJ2-7, with 8 nucleotides matching TRBD1. The J segment lost 7 bases and the V segment lost 3 bases, leaving 2 bases of the junction unmatched. Germline assignment: CDR1 KGHSH and CDR2 LQKENI. This CDR3 is 12 amino acids long. The CDR3 sequence: CASSPTGDEQYF. The DNA of the CDR3 is TGTGCCAGCTCACCGACAGGGGATGAGCAGTACTTC.

The chain joins TRBV27 to TRBJ1-5; D is unresolved. This CDR3 comprises 16 residues. V was clipped by 0 bases and J by 1 base, with 10 bases between them. The germline gives CDR1 MNHEY, CDR2 SMNVEV (reference sequence). The CDR3 here is CASSLSFPGSNQPQHF. The CDR3 bases are TGTGCCAGCAGTTTATCGTTCCCGGGGAGCAATCAGCCCCAGCATTTT.

V gene TRBV9 combines with J gene TRBJ2-5; 7 positions match TRBD1. V lost 0 bases and J lost 4; bases outside the gene matches: 6. CDR3 length equals 15 residues. Germline CDR1 is SGDLS and CDR2 is YYNGEE. DNA of the CDR3: TGTGCCAGCAGCGTAGGACAGGGTAGTACAGAGACCCAGTACTTC. It specifies CASSVGQGSTETQYF.

The CDR3 nucleotides read TGTGCCAGCGAATATTCGTCAGGGGTCGGTAGCAATCAGCCCCAGCATTTT. This sequence encodes CASEYSSGVGSNQPQHF. V and J are TRBV19 and TRBJ1-5, with D perhaps matching TRBD1 (6 bases). V gave up 9 bases and J gave up 0 bases, with 21 bases separating them. This CDR3 has 17 residues. Germline V gene sequence: CDR1 LNHDA, CDR2 SQIVND (reference sequence).

The chain links TRBV5-1 to TRBJ1-1, with TRBD1 matching 8 bases. V was pared by 6 bases and J by 12 bases, with 19 bases of the junction left unmatched. Germline V CDR1 and CDR2: SGHRS, YFSETQ. The CDR3 totals 15 residues. The CDR3 is CASTLNLDRAGTSFF. For the CDR3, the DNA is TGCGCCAGCACTTTAAACCTGGACAGGGCCGGAACGTCTTTCTTT.

Only a few counts were recorded for this clone. This rearrangement joins TRBV5-1 to TRBJ2-7; TRBD2 matches at 11 bases. Germline CDR1 is SGHRS and CDR2 is YFSETQ. This CDR3 is built from 15 residues. The trim removed 0 bases at V and 5 bases at J, leaving 4 bases unmatched. CDR3 coding DNA: TGCGCCAGCAGCTTGGCCAGGGGACTAGCGGACGAGCAGTACTTC. It is translated as CASSLARGLADEQYF.

The V gene is TRBV6-1, the J gene TRBJ2-7; TRBD2 matches at 7 bases. The CDR3 is 14 residues long. The V segment lost 7 bases and the J segment 5 bases; nucleotides outside the gene matches: 11. CDR1 is MNHNS and CDR2 is SASEGT in the germline V gene. The CDR3 DNA reads as TGTGCCAGCACCCCAACCAGCGGGGCCCACGAGCAGTACGTC. This codes for CASTPTSGAHEQYV.

The genes are TRBV6-5 and TRBJ1-2; the match to TRBD1 covers 7 bases. Germline V lookup: CDR1 MNHEY, CDR2 SVGAGI. The CDR3 has 12 residues. V lost 5 bases to trimming and J lost 7 bases; unmatched junction nucleotides: 4. In DNA, the CDR3 is TGTGCCAGCAGTATCGACAGGGCTGGCTACACCTTC. Translated, it gives CASSIDRAGYTF.

This clone was seen only a few times. The chain combines TRBV6-1 with TRBJ2-3; 10 nucleotides agree with TRBD2. Germline-derived CDR1 and CDR2 are MNHNS and SASEGT. The ends lost 3 bases at V and 1 base at J; junction bases unmatched: 7. There are 17 residues in the CDR3. CDR3: CASSDRSTSGGTDTQYF. CDR3 DNA: TGTGCCAGCAGTGATAGGTCTACTAGCGGGGGCACAGATACGCAGTATTTT.

The V gene is TRBV5-6, the J gene TRBJ1-2; D might be TRBD1 (6 bases). Germline V gives CDR1 SGHDT, CDR2 YYEEEE. The CDR3 is made up of 15 amino acids. V gave up 3 bases and J gave up 6 bases, with 18 bases separating them. The CDR3 loop reads CASSSLSGGGDGYTF. CDR3 DNA sequence: TGTGCCAGCAGCTCCCTCAGTGGAGGGGGGGATGGCTACACCTTC.

The chain uses TRBV14 and TRBJ2-7; 8 bases are shared with TRBD1. Germline V gene lookup returns CDR1 SGHDN and CDR2 FVKESK. V shed 0 bases and J 13 bases; nucleotides not matched to a gene: 5. CDR3 length: 12 amino acids. The chain's CDR3 is CASSQDARGRYF. DNA of the CDR3: TGTGCCAGCAGCCAAGATGCCAGGGGGCGTTACTTC.

The chain joins TRBV6-1 to TRBJ2-1, with D possibly TRBD1 on 6 matching bases. The V gene lost 2 bases and the J gene lost 2 bases, with 16 bases spanning the gap. The CDR3 is 17 residues long. Germline CDR1 and CDR2: MNHNS and SASEGT. The CDR3 DNA reads TGTGCCAGCAGTGAACTAGTCGGGACATGGCCCTACAATGAGCAGTTCTTC. This codes for CASSELVGTWPYNEQFF.

The V and J genes are TRBV5-8 and TRBJ2-7, with 8 bases aligning to TRBD1. The CDR3 covers 15 residues. The ends lost 4 bases at V and 4 bases at J; junction bases unmatched: 10. Looked up from germline, CDR1 is SGHTS and CDR2 is YDEGEE. The chain's CDR3 is CASSHFAGGVYEQYV. DNA for the CDR3: TGTGCCAGCAGCCACTTCGCAGGGGGCGTTTACGAGCAGTACGTC.

The CDR3, as DNA: TGTGCCAGCAGCAAAGCGCCGGCCAGATACTACACGAGCTCCTACAATGAGCAGTTCTTC. Protein product: CASSKAPARYYTSSYNEQFF. The chain recombines TRBV21-1 with TRBJ2-1; the table calls TRBD2, which could not be checked here. TRBV21-1 has pseudogene status. The CDR3 is made up of 20 amino acids.

This clone was counted once. The CDR3 sequence: CASSVRTGQGTTYEQYV. DNA of the CDR3: TGTGCCAGCAGTGTCAGAACGGGACAGGGGACCACCTACGAGCAGTACGTC. The V call is TRBV6-1, the J call TRBJ2-7, with 10 bases matching TRBD1. Germline V CDR1 and CDR2: MNHNS, SASEGT. The CDR3 extends over 17 amino acids. V trimming: 4 bases; J trimming: 2 bases; junction bases outside the gene matches: 11.

V is TRBV7-3 and J is TRBJ1-4; 8 nucleotides match TRBD1. CDR3 length: 17 amino acids. From germline, CDR1 is SGHTA and CDR2 FQGTGA. Losses at the gene ends were 4 bases for V and 2 bases for J; bases not matched to a gene: 9. CDR3 sequence reads: CASSSNRGGKTNEKLFF. The CDR3 DNA sequence: TGTGCCAGCAGCTCTAACAGGGGGGGAAAGACTAATGAAAAACTGTTTTTT. Full variable domain (rest looked up from reference TRBV7-3 and TRBJ1-4): GAGVSQTPSNKVTEKGKYVELRCDPISGHTALYWYRQSLGQGPEFLIYFQGTGAADDSGLPNDRFFAVRPEGSVSTLKIQRTERGDSAVYLCASSSNRGGKTNEKLFFGSGTQLSVL.

This rearrangement joins TRBV2 to TRBJ1-1; no clear D gene. This CDR3 contains 16 residues. CDR1 is SNHLY and CDR2 is FYNNEI in the germline V gene. V lost 6 bases and J lost 3, with 20 bases in between. CDR3 sequence reads: CASRPLSRVTDTEAFF. DNA of the CDR3: TGTGCCAGCAGGCCGTTGTCTCGGGTAACGGACACTGAAGCTTTCTTT.

The chain links TRBV18 to TRBJ2-1; 9 bases line up with TRBD1. Germline V gene lookup returns CDR1 KGHSH and CDR2 LQKENI. With V trimmed by 3 bases and J by 1 base, 7 bases remained unmatched. The CDR3 spans 17 residues. The CDR3 sequence: CASSPTLGTGSYNEQFF. CDR3 DNA: TGTGCCAGCTCACCGACCCTTGGGACAGGGTCCTACAATGAGCAGTTCTTC. Full variable domain (remainder filled in from reference TRBV18 and TRBJ2-1): NAGVMQNPRHLVRRRGQEARLRCSPMKGHSHVYWYRQLPEEGLKFMVYLQKENIIDESGMPKERFSAEFPKEGPSILRIQQVVRGDSAAYFCASSPTLGTGSYNEQFFGPGTRLTVL.

The chain joins TRBV11-1 to TRBJ2-1; a possible D gene is TRBD1 (5 bases). There are 15 residues in the CDR3. The V gene's germline CDR1 is SGHAT and CDR2 FQDESV (reference sequence). V lost 1 base and J lost 3, with 10 bases in between. The CDR3 reads CASSLVDSIYNEQFF. For the CDR3, the DNA is TGTGCCAGCAGCTTAGTAGACAGCATCTACAATGAGCAGTTCTTC.